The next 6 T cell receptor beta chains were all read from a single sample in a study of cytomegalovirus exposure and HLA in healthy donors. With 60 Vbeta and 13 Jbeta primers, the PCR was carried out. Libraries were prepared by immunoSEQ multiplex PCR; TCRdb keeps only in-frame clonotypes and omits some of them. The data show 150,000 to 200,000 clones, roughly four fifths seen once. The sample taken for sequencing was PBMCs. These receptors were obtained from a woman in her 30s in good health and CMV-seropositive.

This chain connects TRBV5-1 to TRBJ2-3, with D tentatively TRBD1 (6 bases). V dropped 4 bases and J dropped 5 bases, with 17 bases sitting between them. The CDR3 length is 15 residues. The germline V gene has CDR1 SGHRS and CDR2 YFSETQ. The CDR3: CASSPTGTRGDTQYF. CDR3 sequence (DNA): TGCGCCAGCAGCCCGACAGGAACCCGCGGAGATACGCAGTATTTT. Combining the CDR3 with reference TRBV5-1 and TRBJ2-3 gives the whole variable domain KAGVTQTPRYLIKTRGQQVTLSCSPISGHRSVSWYQQTPGQGLQFLFEYFSETQRNKGNFPGRFSGRQFSNSRSEMNVSTLELGDSALYLCASSPTGTRGDTQYFGPGTRLTVL.

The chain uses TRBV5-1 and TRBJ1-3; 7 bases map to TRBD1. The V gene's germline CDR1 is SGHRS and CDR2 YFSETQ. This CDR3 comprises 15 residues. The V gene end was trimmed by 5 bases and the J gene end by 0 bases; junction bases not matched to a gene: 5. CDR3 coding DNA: TGCGCCAGCAGGGACGACAGGGCCTCTGGAAACACCATATATTTT. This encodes CASRDDRASGNTIYF.

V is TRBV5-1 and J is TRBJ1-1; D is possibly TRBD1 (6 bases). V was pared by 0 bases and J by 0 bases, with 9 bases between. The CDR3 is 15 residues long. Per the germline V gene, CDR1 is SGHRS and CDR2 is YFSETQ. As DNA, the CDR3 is TGCGCCAGCAGCTTGGCGGGACATATGAACACTGAAGCTTTCTTT. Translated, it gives CASSLAGHMNTEAFF. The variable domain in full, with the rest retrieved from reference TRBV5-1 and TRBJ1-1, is KAGVTQTPRYLIKTRGQQVTLSCSPISGHRSVSWYQQTPGQGLQFLFEYFSETQRNKGNFPGRFSGRQFSNSRSEMNVSTLELGDSALYLCASSLAGHMNTEAFFGQGTRLTVV.

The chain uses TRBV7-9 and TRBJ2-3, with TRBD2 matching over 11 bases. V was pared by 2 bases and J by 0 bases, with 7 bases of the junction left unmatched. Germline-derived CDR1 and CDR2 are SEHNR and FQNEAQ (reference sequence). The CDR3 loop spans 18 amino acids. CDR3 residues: CASSLLTSGVASTDTQYF. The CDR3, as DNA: TGTGCCAGCAGCTTATTGACTAGCGGGGTTGCTAGCACAGATACGCAGTATTTT.

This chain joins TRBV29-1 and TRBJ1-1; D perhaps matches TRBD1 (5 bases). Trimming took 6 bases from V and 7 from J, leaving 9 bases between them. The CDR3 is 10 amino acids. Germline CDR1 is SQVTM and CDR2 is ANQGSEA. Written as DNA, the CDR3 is TGCAGCGTGTGGGGGGTTGAAGCTTTCTTT. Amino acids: CSVWGVEAFF.

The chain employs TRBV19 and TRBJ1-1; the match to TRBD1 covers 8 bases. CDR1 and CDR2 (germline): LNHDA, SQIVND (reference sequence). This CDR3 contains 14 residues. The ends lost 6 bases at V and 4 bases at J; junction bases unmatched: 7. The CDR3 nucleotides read TGTGCCAGTAGCGACAGGGGATTAGGCACTGAAGCTTTCTTT. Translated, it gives CASSDRGLGTEAFF.